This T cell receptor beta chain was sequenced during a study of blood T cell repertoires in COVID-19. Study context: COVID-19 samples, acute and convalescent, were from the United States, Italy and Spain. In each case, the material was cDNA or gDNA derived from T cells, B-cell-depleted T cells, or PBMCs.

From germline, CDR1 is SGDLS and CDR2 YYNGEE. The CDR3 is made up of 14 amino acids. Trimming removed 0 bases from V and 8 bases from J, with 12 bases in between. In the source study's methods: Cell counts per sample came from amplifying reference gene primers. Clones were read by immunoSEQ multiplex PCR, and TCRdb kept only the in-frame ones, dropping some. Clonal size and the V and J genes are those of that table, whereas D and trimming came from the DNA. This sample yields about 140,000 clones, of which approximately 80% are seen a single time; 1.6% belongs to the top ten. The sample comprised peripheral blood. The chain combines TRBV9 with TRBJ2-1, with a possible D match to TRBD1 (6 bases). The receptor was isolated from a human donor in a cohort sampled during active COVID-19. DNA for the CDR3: TGTGCCAGCAGCGTAGTAGCAGGGGCCCATGAGCAGTTCTTC. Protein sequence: CASSVVAGAHEQFF.